Each of the 15 T cell receptor beta chains below was sequenced from the same sample in a study of blood T cell repertoires in COVID-19. Method: immunoSEQ multiplex PCR; TCRdb's copy keeps in-frame clones and lacks some. The sample has about 74,000 clones, around 78% seen once; the top ten hold 15% to 19%. Sequencing input: peripheral blood. These receptor sequences come from a human donor in a cohort sampled during active COVID-19.

The chain joins TRBV5-1 to TRBJ1-1, with D perhaps TRBD1 (5 bases). The CDR3 length is 16 residues. Trimming removed 4 bases from V and 0 bases from J, with 16 bases in between. The V gene's germline CDR1 is SGHRS and CDR2 YFSETQ. CDR3 sequence: CASSPEGVTMNTEAFF. The CDR3 bases are TGCGCCAGCAGCCCAGAAGGGGTCACGATGAACACTGAAGCTTTCTTT.

This chain connects TRBV7-9 to TRBJ2-6; D gene uncertain. The length of the CDR3 is 12 residues. Germline CDR1 and CDR2: SEHNR and FQNEAQ (reference sequence). V was clipped by 7 bases and J by 14 bases, with 15 bases between them. This chain's CDR3 is CASNPDVGFLTF. CDR3 DNA: TGTGCCAGCAACCCCGATGTCGGGTTCCTGACTTTC.

The gene calls are TRBV19 and TRBJ1-4, with a weak D call TRBD1 (6 bases). This CDR3 is built from 17 residues. Germline-derived CDR1 and CDR2 are LNHDA and SQIVND (reference sequence). Trimming took off 3 bases at V and 5 bases at J, with 19 bases between the two ends. CDR3 bases: TGTGCCAGTAGTATGGTTGCAGGGGTCCGGTGGAATGAAAAACTGTTTTTT. It codes for CASSMVAGVRWNEKLFF.

The chain links TRBV4-3 to TRBJ2-7; D ambiguous. The CDR3 contains 14 residues. Trimming took off 4 bases at V and 0 bases at J, with 10 bases between the two ends. Germline assignment: CDR1 LGHNA and CDR2 YSLEER. DNA for the CDR3: TGCGCCAGCAGCCTCCCCTCGAGCTCCTACGAGCAGTACTTC. Residues: CASSLPSSSYEQYF.

This chain links TRBV15 with TRBJ1-2; D is unclear. CDR3 length equals 13 residues. Germline V lookup: CDR1 LNHNV, CDR2 YYDKDF (reference sequence). V was cut by 0 bases and J by 7 bases, with 9 bases left in between. The CDR3 reads CATSRDTDIGYTF. The CDR3 DNA reads TGTGCCACCAGCAGAGATACTGATATTGGCTACACCTTC.

The chain combines TRBV5-6 with TRBJ2-3; D is ambiguous. Germline V lookup: CDR1 SGHDT, CDR2 YYEEEE. This CDR3 is 15 amino acids long. The ends were cut back, 0 bases at V and 3 bases at J, with 11 bases in the middle. The CDR3 reads CASSLASSATDTQYF. CDR3 nucleotides: TGTGCCAGCAGCTTGGCTAGTAGTGCAACAGATACGCAGTATTTT.

The genes are TRBV5-6 and TRBJ1-5; D possibly corresponds to TRBD1 (5 bases). V dropped 0 bases and J dropped 2 bases, with 18 bases sitting between them. In germline, CDR1 is SGHDT, CDR2 YYEEEE. The CDR3 contains 18 residues. CDR3 amino acids: CASSLAGDPGLGNQPQHF. CDR3 sequence (DNA): TGTGCCAGCAGCTTGGCCGGTGACCCAGGGCTTGGCAATCAGCCCCAGCATTTT.

The chain has TRBV12-5 and TRBJ2-1; weak D call: TRBD1 (6 bases). CDR1 LGHNT and CDR2 FRNRAP come from the germline V gene. With 6 bases removed from V and 0 bases from J, the gap between germline ends came to 12 bases. The CDR3 covers 15 residues. The CDR3 DNA sequence: TGTGCTAGTGGGAGTGGGACATTCTCCTACAATGAGCAGTTCTTC. Protein sequence: CASGSGTFSYNEQFF. Drawing the rest from reference TRBV12-5 and TRBJ2-1, the complete variable domain is DARVTQTPRHKVTEMGQEVTMRCQPILGHNTVFWYRQTMMQGLELLAYFRNRAPLDDSGMPKDRFSAEMPDATLATLKIQPSEPRDSAVYFCASGSGTFSYNEQFFGPGTRLTVL.

A few counts support this clone. This chain joins TRBV5-6 and TRBJ2-5, with D tentatively TRBD1 (6 bases). Germline loops: CDR1 SGHDT, CDR2 YYEEEE. With 1 base removed from V and 5 bases from J, the gap between germline ends came to 15 bases. This CDR3 region has 15 residues. The CDR3 reads CASSLLGAGTETQYF. The CDR3 DNA follows: TGTGCCAGCAGCTTGTTGGGGGCAGGAACGGAGACCCAGTACTTC.

The rearrangement links TRBV18 to TRBJ2-7; D call uncertain. Germline V gene sequence: CDR1 KGHSH, CDR2 LQKENI. CDR3 length: 13 residues. Trimming cost V 2 bases and J 7 bases, with 12 bases left between them. The CDR3 region is CASSPDHVREQYF. In DNA form, the CDR3 reads TGTGCCAGCTCACCAGATCACGTGCGGGAGCAGTACTTC.

The chain joins TRBV6-5 to TRBJ2-7; maybe TRBD1 (5 bases). The V and J ends lost 6 bases and 0 bases respectively, with 15 bases between them. The CDR3 totals 15 residues. From germline, CDR1 is MNHEY and CDR2 SVGAGI. The CDR3 loop reads CASSEQGMSSYEQYF. The CDR3 DNA sequence: TGTGCCAGCAGCGAGCAGGGTATGAGCTCCTACGAGCAGTACTTC.

This rearrangement joins TRBV21-1 to TRBJ2-3; the D call in the table, TRBD2, was not verified against the DNA. TRBV21-1 is classified as a pseudogene. The CDR3 is made up of 15 amino acids. CDR3 coding DNA: TGTGCCAGCAGCAAACCTTTAGTAGTCACAGATACGCAGTATTTT. Translated: CASSKPLVVTDTQYF.

This rearrangement joins TRBV19 to TRBJ2-5; tentative D call: TRBD2 (6 bases). V was shortened by 5 bases and J by 5 bases, with 12 bases between the two germline ends. The V gene's germline CDR1 is LNHDA and CDR2 SQIVND (reference sequence). The CDR3 contains 13 residues. CDR3 nucleotide sequence: TGTGCCAGTAGTCCCGGGACTCCGGAGACCCAGTACTTC. Protein product: CASSPGTPETQYF. The full variable domain, its missing parts supplied by reference TRBV19 and TRBJ2-5, is DGGITQSPKYLFRKEGQNVTLSCEQNLNHDAMYWYRQDPGQGLRLIYYSQIVNDFQKGDIAEGYSVSREKKESFPLTVTSAQKNPTAFYLCASSPGTPETQYFGPGTRLLVL.

The J gene is TRBJ2-5, the V gene TRBV7-8, with TRBD1 identical over 10 bases. The CDR3 runs to 15 residues. The junction had 3 bases not matched to a gene; V was cut back by 0 bases and J by 5 bases. Germline assignment: CDR1 SGHVS and CDR2 FQNEAQ. CDR3 residues: CASSLATGGGETQYF. The CDR3 DNA reads as TGTGCCAGCAGCTTAGCGACAGGGGGCGGGGAGACCCAGTACTTC.

V gene TRBV6-5 combines with J gene TRBJ2-7; 10 bases are shared with TRBD2. CDR3 length: 16 amino acids. The trim removed 1 base at V and 5 bases at J, leaving 8 bases unmatched. Germline CDR1 reads MNHEY; CDR2 reads SVGAGI. The DNA of the CDR3 is TGTGCCAGCAGTTACTGGGCTAGCGGGAGTGTGGACGAGCAGTACTTC. Protein sequence: CASSYWASGSVDEQYF.